This T cell receptor beta chain emerged from a study of T-cell reconstitution after alpha-beta-depleted transplantation in children. General study points: Most T-cell counts and diversity one year after the transplant came from T cells that were newly produced. The study reportedly traced alpha-beta T cells about two months after transplant to several hundred expanded graft clones. It was surviving recipient T cells and thymic progenitors that gave some patients high TCRbeta diversity at day 60.

The authors prepared the TCRbeta library with unique molecular identifiers. One entry per CDR3 protein, called by TCRdb with MiXCR from the PCR reads. Among hundreds of thousands of distinct CDR3 sequences listed, approximately 17% were seen once. This clonotype turned up a few times. The antigen remains unidentified. CDR3 length equals 13 residues. Looked up from germline, CDR1 is DFQATT and CDR2 is SNEGSKA (reference sequence). Trimming removed 6 bases from V and 3 bases from J, with 14 bases in between. Material: PBMCs, mostly from graft donor cells, obtained 360 days after TCRalphabeta/CD19-depleted stem cell transplant. The chain recombines TRBV20-1 with TRBJ1-2; D gene uncertain. The receptor's source is a male patient between 2 and 15 years old who had a stem cell transplant for acute lymphoblastic leukemia, so the T cells may come from the graft donor. The CDR3 region is CSASSLQDYGYTF. The CDR3 region has the DNA TGCAGTGCGAGTTCCCTGCAGGACTATGGCTACACCTTC.